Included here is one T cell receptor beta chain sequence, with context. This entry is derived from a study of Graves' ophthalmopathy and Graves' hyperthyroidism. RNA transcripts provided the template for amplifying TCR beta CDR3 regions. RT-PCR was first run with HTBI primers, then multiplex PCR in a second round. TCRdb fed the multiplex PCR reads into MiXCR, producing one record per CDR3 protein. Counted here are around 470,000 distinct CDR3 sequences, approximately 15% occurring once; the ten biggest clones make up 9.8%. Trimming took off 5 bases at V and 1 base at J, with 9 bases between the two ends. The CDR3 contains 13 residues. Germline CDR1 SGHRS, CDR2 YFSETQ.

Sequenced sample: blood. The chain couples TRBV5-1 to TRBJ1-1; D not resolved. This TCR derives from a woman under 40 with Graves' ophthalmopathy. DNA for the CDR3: TGCGCCAGCAGATTCAAAGGGAACACTGAAGCTTTCTTT. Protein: CASRFKGNTEAFF.